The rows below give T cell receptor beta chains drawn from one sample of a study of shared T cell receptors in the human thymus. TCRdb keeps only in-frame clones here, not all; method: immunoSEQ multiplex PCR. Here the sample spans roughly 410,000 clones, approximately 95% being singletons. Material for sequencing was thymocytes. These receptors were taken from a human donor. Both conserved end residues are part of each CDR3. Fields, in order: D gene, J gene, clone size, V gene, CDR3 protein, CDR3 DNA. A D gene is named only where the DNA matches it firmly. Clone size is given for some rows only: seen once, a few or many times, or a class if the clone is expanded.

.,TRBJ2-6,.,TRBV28,CASSSPVTAIDQSGANVLTF,TGTGCCAGCAGTTCCCCCGTGACGGCGATCGATCAATCTGGGGCCAACGTCCTGACTTTC
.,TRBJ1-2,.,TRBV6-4,CASSDSKRHGYTF,TGTGCCAGCAGTGACTCGAAACGCCATGGCTACACCTTC
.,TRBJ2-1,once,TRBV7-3,CASSLKAGGSPYNEQFF,TGTGCCAGCAGCTTAAAGGCCGGCGGGTCCCCCTACAATGAGCAGTTCTTC
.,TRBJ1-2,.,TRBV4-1,CASSLRPRDTRYGYTF,TGCGCCAGCAGTCTACGCCCCCGGGACACCCGCTATGGCTACACCTTC
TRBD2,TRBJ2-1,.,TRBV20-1,CSAGLSGQQFF,TGCAGTGCGGGACTTAGCGGGCAGCAGTTCTTC
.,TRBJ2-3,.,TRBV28,CASSSIAASTDTQYF,TGTGCCAGCAGTTCCATAGCGGCTAGCACAGATACGCAGTATTTT
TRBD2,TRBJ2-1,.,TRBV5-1,CASSLAEREPKGDEQFF,TGCGCCAGCAGCTTGGCAGAGCGGGAACCCAAGGGCGATGAGCAGTTCTTC
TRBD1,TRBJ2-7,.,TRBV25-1,CASSLVQGAAYEQYF,TGTGCCAGCAGTCTCGTGCAGGGGGCCGCCTACGAGCAGTACTTC
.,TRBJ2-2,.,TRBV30,CAWSKQDTGELFF,TGTGCCTGGAGTAAACAGGACACCGGGGAGCTGTTTTTT
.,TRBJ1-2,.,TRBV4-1,CASSQEILFFGRSNYGYTF,TGCGCCAGCAGCCAAGAGATTCTGTTTTTCGGGCGATCTAACTATGGCTACACCTTC
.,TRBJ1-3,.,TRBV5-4,CASSLVRRGCGNTIYF,TGTGCCAGCAGCTTGGTACGCAGGGGTTGCGGAAACACCATATATTTT
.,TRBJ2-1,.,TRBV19,CASSIRAEGSYNEQFF,TGTGCCAGTAGTATCAGGGCGGAGGGGTCCTACAATGAGCAGTTCTTC
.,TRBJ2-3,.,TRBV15,CATSRPRGSSTDTQYF,TGTGCCACCAGCAGACCCCGGGGCTCTAGCACAGATACGCAGTATTTT
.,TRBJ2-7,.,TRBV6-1,CASSDTPDLPYEQYF,TGTGCCAGCAGTGACACTCCTGACCTCCCCTACGAGCAGTACTTC
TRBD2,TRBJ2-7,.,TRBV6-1,CASSDGTSGRFYEQYF,TGTGCCAGCAGTGACGGGACTAGCGGGAGGTTCTACGAGCAGTACTTC
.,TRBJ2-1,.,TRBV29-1,CSDLPGRHTYNEQFF,TGCAGCGATTTGCCAGGGCGTCATACCTACAATGAGCAGTTCTTC
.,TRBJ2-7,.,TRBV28,CASSWSAGTVAYEQYF,TGTGCCAGCAGTTGGTCAGCCGGGACGGTCGCCTACGAGCAGTACTTC
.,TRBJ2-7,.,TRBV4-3,CASSQGVSYGSSYEQYF,TGCGCCAGCAGCCAAGGGGTCAGTTATGGGAGTTCCTACGAGCAGTACTTC
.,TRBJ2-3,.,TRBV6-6,CASSSGPGTDTQYF,TGTGCCAGCAGTTCCGGACCGGGCACAGATACGCAGTATTTT
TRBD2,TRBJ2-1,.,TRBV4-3,CASSQDGLHSGRARLCNEQFF,TGCGCCAGCAGCCAGGATGGACTCCATAGCGGGAGGGCCCGTTTGTGTAATGAGCAGTTCTTC
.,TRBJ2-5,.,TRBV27,CASSFVDTYQETQYF,TGTGCCAGCAGTTTTGTGGACACCTACCAAGAGACCCAGTACTTC
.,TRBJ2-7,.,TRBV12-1,CASSPRDTNYEQYF,TGTGCCAGCAGCCCCCGGGACACTAACTACGAGCAGTACTTC
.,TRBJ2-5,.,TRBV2,CASSELSARETQYF,TGTGCCAGCAGTGAACTGTCTGCCAGGGAGACCCAGTACTTC
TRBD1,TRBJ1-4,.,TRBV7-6,CASSFTPGQGSGMGEKLFF,TGTGCCAGCAGCTTTACTCCGGGACAGGGGTCCGGGATGGGTGAAAAACTGTTTTTT